The 24 T cell receptor beta chains presented below share a single source sample, sequenced in a study of blood T cell repertoires in COVID-19. TCRdb's table, derived via immunoSEQ multiplex PCR, lists solely in-frame clones and lacks some. The sample carries approximately 200,000 clones, roughly 80% recorded once. Sequenced: PBMCs or T cells enriched from blood (not recorded which). The receptors come from a man aged 35-49 years who had recovered from COVID-19.

The gene calls are TRBV5-1 and TRBJ1-1, with D possibly matching TRBD1 (6 bases). CDR3 size: 15 residues. Germline assignment: CDR1 SGHRS and CDR2 YFSETQ. V was shortened by 4 bases and J by 0 bases, with 13 bases between the two germline ends. CDR3: CASSPRTEMNTEAFF. The CDR3 DNA reads TGCGCCAGCAGCCCCCGGACAGAAATGAACACTGAAGCTTTCTTT.

The V gene is TRBV27, the J gene TRBJ1-2; 7 bases fit TRBD1. This CDR3 has 15 amino acids. The germline V gene has CDR1 MNHEY and CDR2 SMNVEV (reference sequence). The ends lost 7 bases at V and 7 bases at J; junction bases unmatched: 15. The CDR3 is CASIKSGTDPSGYTF. DNA of the CDR3: TGTGCCAGCATCAAGTCCGGGACAGACCCATCTGGCTACACCTTC.

The V and J genes are TRBV25-1 and TRBJ1-2; D possibly corresponds to TRBD1 (5 bases). The V gene's germline CDR1 is MGHDK and CDR2 SYGVNS. This CDR3 contains 13 residues. Trimming removed 5 bases at V and 4 bases at J, with 11 bases between. The CDR3 here is CASSPPGFYGYTF. The CDR3 nucleotides read TGTGCCAGCAGTCCCCCAGGGTTCTATGGCTACACCTTC.

The chain employs TRBV27 and TRBJ1-1; 8 bases are shared with TRBD1. The ends lost 4 bases at V and 8 bases at J; junction bases unmatched: 9. CDR1 MNHEY and CDR2 SMNVEV come from the germline V gene (reference sequence). CDR3 size: 14 residues. The CDR3 reads CASSYYPGGEEAFF. The CDR3 DNA follows: TGTGCCAGCAGTTACTACCCAGGGGGCGAGGAAGCTTTCTTT.

The chain is built from TRBV11-2 and TRBJ2-7, with a possible D match to TRBD1 (5 bases). Germline CDR1 is SGHAT and CDR2 is FQNNGV. V was trimmed by 3 bases and J by 4 bases, leaving 10 bases between them. This CDR3 has 13 amino acids. The CDR3 DNA sequence: TGTGCCAGCAGCTTCAGGGCAGCTTACGAGCAGTACGTC. This translates into CASSFRAAYEQYV.

CDR3 region: CASSLDTGEETQYF. The DNA of the CDR3 is TGCGCCAGCAGCTTAGATACAGGGGAAGAGACCCAGTACTTC. J is TRBJ2-5 and V is TRBV5-1, with 7 bases identical to TRBD1. CDR1 is SGHRS and CDR2 is YFSETQ in the germline V gene. V lost 2 bases and J lost 3; bases outside the gene matches: 4. This CDR3 region has 14 residues.

CDR3 loop: CASSTLLLQRSGANVLTF. In DNA, the CDR3 is TGTGCCAGTAGTACCCTCTTACTCCAGAGGTCTGGGGCCAACGTCCTGACTTTC. The chain is built from TRBV19 and TRBJ2-6; D not certain. The V gene's germline CDR1 is LNHDA and CDR2 SQIVND (reference sequence). The CDR3 consists of 18 residues. V lost 4 bases and J lost 1, with 17 bases in between.

J is TRBJ1-1 and V is TRBV19; possible D gene TRBD1, 5 bases. The CDR3 consists of 11 residues. CDR1 is LNHDA, CDR2 SQIVND, per germline (reference sequence). Trimming shortened V by 10 bases and J by 3 bases, and 9 bases separated the two germline ends. CDR3 DNA: TGTGCCATCCAGGGTTACACTGAAGCTTTCTTT. Its translation: CAIQGYTEAFF. Combining the CDR3 with reference TRBV19 and TRBJ1-1 gives the whole variable domain DGGITQSPKYLFRKEGQNVTLSCEQNLNHDAMYWYRQDPGQGLRLIYYSQIVNDFQKGDIAEGYSVSREKKESFPLTVTSAQKNPTAFYLCAIQGYTEAFFGQGTRLTVV.

This clone has just one count. V and J are TRBV4-1 and TRBJ2-2; D is possibly TRBD1 (6 bases). The germline V gene encodes CDR1 MGHRA and CDR2 YSYEKL. The CDR3 totals 17 residues. Trimming removed 1 base at V and 0 bases at J, with 12 bases between. CDR3 coding DNA: TGCGCCAGCAGCCAAGCGCTACGGACAGCGAACACCGGGGAGCTGTTTTTT. Protein product: CASSQALRTANTGELFF.

The CDR3 DNA follows: TGTGCTAGTGGAAGAGAGGATCGTTCACCCCTCCACTTT. It is translated as CASGREDRSPLHF. The chain carries TRBV12-5 and TRBJ1-6; D is unresolved. Germline CDR1 is LGHNT and CDR2 is FRNRAP. CDR3 length: 13 amino acids. V lost 6 bases and J 9 bases, leaving 12 bases between the germline ends.

The chain employs TRBV4-3 and TRBJ1-5; possible D gene TRBD1, 5 bases. CDR1 LGHNA and CDR2 YSLEER come from the germline V gene. CDR3 length: 14 residues. V shed 3 bases and J shed 5 bases, with 11 bases lying between them. Written as DNA, the CDR3 is TGCGCCAGCAGCCAGACCTGGGGGGATCAGCCCCAGCATTTT. This sequence encodes CASSQTWGDQPQHF.

V and J are TRBV7-3 and TRBJ2-3, with 7 bases that match TRBD1. The CDR3 has 16 amino acids. The V gene's germline CDR1 is SGHTA and CDR2 FQGTGA. With 5 bases clipped from V and 0 bases from J, the junction kept 8 bases outside the gene matches. CDR3 coding DNA: TGTGCCAGCAGCCCAGGGACAGCAACTAGCACAGATACGCAGTATTTT. The encoded protein is CASSPGTATSTDTQYF.

This chain uses TRBV18 with TRBJ2-2, with D maybe TRBD1 (6 bases). V lost 4 bases to trimming and J lost 4 bases, with 7 bases between them. The CDR3 covers 13 residues. CDR1 is KGHSH and CDR2 is LQKENI in the germline V gene. CDR3 amino acids: CASSLQGTGELFF. Written as DNA, the CDR3 is TGTGCCAGCTCACTACAGGGCACCGGGGAGCTGTTTTTT. The whole variable domain, remainder taken from reference TRBV18 and TRBJ2-2, is NAGVMQNPRHLVRRRGQEARLRCSPMKGHSHVYWYRQLPEEGLKFMVYLQKENIIDESGMPKERFSAEFPKEGPSILRIQQVVRGDSAAYFCASSLQGTGELFFGEGSRLTVL.

CDR3 in amino acids: CASVGRSGGVNYGYTF. CDR3 DNA: TGTGCCAGCGTAGGGCGGTCAGGGGGCGTTAACTATGGCTACACCTTC. V usage is TRBV2 and J usage is TRBJ1-2, with 8 bases fitting TRBD1. Looked up from germline, CDR1 is SNHLY and CDR2 is FYNNEI. The CDR3 sequence is 16 residues long. V lost 8 bases to trimming and J lost 1 base; unmatched junction nucleotides: 12.

V usage is TRBV7-2 and J usage is TRBJ2-1; a possible D gene is TRBD2 (7 bases). This CDR3 comprises 15 residues. The V gene lost 5 bases and the J gene lost 4 bases, with 15 bases spanning the gap. Germline V gene sequence: CDR1 SGHTA, CDR2 FQGNSA. The CDR3: CASSQGGGPYNEQFF. The CDR3 bases are TGTGCCAGCAGCCAAGGGGGGGGACCGTACAATGAGCAGTTCTTC. Supplemented by reference TRBV7-2 and TRBJ2-1, the full variable domain reads GAGVSQSPSNKVTEKGKDVELRCDPISGHTALYWYRQSLGQGLEFLIYFQGNSAPDKSGLPSDRFSAERTGGSVSTLTIQRTQQEDSAVYLCASSQGGGPYNEQFFGPGTRLTVL.

This clone has more than one count but fewer than ten. This chain connects TRBV6-4 to TRBJ2-1, with D maybe TRBD2 (6 bases). The CDR3 is made up of 13 amino acids. Germline-derived CDR1 and CDR2 are MRHNA and SNTAGT. The ends were cut back, 4 bases at V and 5 bases at J, with 9 bases in the middle. The CDR3 here is CASSVAENNEQFF. The CDR3 DNA reads TGTGCCAGCAGTGTAGCGGAGAACAATGAGCAGTTCTTC.

The chain combines TRBV7-2 with TRBJ2-5; no firm D call. V lost 2 bases to trimming and J lost 5 bases, with 6 bases between them. Germline V gene lookup returns CDR1 SGHTA and CDR2 FQGNSA. The CDR3 contains 12 residues. CDR3 amino acids: CASSLPIETQYF. CDR3 bases: TGTGCCAGCAGCTTACCCATTGAGACCCAGTACTTC.

The CDR3 sequence: CATLGRVTGLNTGELFF. CDR3 bases: TGTGCCACCCTCGGTCGGGTTACAGGGTTGAACACCGGGGAGCTGTTTTTT. This sequence joins TRBV15 and TRBJ2-2; tentative D call: TRBD1 (6 bases). Germline assignment: CDR1 LNHNV and CDR2 YYDKDF (reference sequence). The ends were cut back, 8 bases at V and 1 base at J, with 20 bases in the middle. The CDR3 covers 17 residues.

The chain uses TRBV28 and TRBJ2-7; 9 positions match TRBD1. With V trimmed by 3 bases and J by 3 bases, 6 bases remained unmatched. The CDR3 length is 15 residues. Germline V gives CDR1 MDHEN, CDR2 SYDVKM. This CDR3 reads CASSFRTTGGYEQYF. The CDR3 DNA reads as TGTGCCAGCAGTTTTCGGACGACAGGGGGCTACGAGCAGTACTTC.

The rearrangement uses TRBV9 and TRBJ1-6, with TRBD1 matching over 7 bases. Losses at the gene ends were 7 bases for V and 10 bases for J; bases not matched to a gene: 8. Germline lookup yields CDR1 SGDLS and CDR2 YYNGEE. The CDR3 is 13 amino acids. The DNA for the CDR3 is TGTGCCAGCGCCAGGGGGGAAGGGTCACCCCTCCACTTT. Translation gives CASARGEGSPLHF.

CDR3: CASSPQGGTVNSPLHF. The DNA of the CDR3 is TGTGCCAGCAGCCCCCAGGGAGGGACGGTAAATTCACCCCTCCACTTT. The V gene is TRBV9, the J gene TRBJ1-6, with a possible D match to TRBD1 (5 bases). The V end was cut by 4 bases, the J end by 7 bases, with 18 bases between. This CDR3 spans 16 amino acids. The germline V gene has CDR1 SGDLS and CDR2 YYNGEE. The complete variable domain, with remaining parts taken from reference TRBV9 and TRBJ1-6, reads DSGVTQTPKHLITATGQRVTLRCSPRSGDLSVYWYQQSLDQGLQFLIQYYNGEERAKGNILERFSAQQFPDLHSELNLSSLELGDSALYFCASSPQGGTVNSPLHFGNGTRLTVT.

This clone showed up just once. The rearrangement links TRBV19 to TRBJ1-1; D might be TRBD1 (6 bases). The CDR3 has 12 amino acids. V lost 7 bases and J 2 bases, leaving 8 bases between the germline ends. Germline CDR1 is LNHDA and CDR2 is SQIVND (reference sequence). The CDR3 here is CASTDRNTEAFF. The CDR3 DNA is TGTGCCAGTACGGACAGAAACACTGAAGCTTTCTTT.

This sequence joins TRBV9 and TRBJ1-5; possible D gene TRBD1, 5 bases. The CDR3 runs 13 residues. The germline V gene encodes CDR1 SGDLS and CDR2 YYNGEE. Trimming shortened V by 2 bases and J by 5 bases, and 8 bases separated the two germline ends. The CDR3 protein is CASSVWGDQPQHF. The CDR3 region has the DNA TGTGCCAGCAGCGTTTGGGGGGATCAGCCCCAGCATTTT.

The chain uses TRBV28 and TRBJ2-7; a possible D gene is TRBD2 (5 bases). Trimming cost V 7 bases and J 2 bases, with 15 bases left between them. The CDR3 sequence is 14 residues long. Germline-derived CDR1 and CDR2 are MDHEN and SYDVKM. This CDR3 reads CASTMDSRTYEQYF. The CDR3 region has the DNA TGTGCCAGCACCATGGACTCCCGGACCTACGAGCAGTACTTC.